The TCR beta chain described here comes from a study of response to subunit inactivated influenza vaccine. Regarding the study as a whole: Authors suggested each seasonal influenza vaccination recruits few new T cells.

This clonotype has only a few counts. Its antigen is currently unknown. The germline CDR1 and CDR2 sequences are LGHDT and YNNKEL (reference sequence). V lost 6 bases and J lost 7; bases outside the gene matches: 14. The CDR3 runs to 16 residues. TCRdb re-called the RT-PCR reads with MiXCR, one entry per CDR3 protein. This table has hundreds of thousands of distinct CDR3 sequences, 10% to 15% appearing once. This clonotype was obtained from a man aged 50-60 years who received an inactivated influenza vaccine. The V call is TRBV3-1, the J call TRBJ2-1; 8 bases fit TRBD2. The sample consisted of PBMCs from blood, taken on the day of vaccination. The CDR3 protein is CASSKPYGRASNEQFF. The DNA for the CDR3 is TGTGCCAGCAGTAAACCATACGGGAGGGCTTCTAATGAGCAGTTCTTC.